Below, 6 T cell receptor beta chains from the same sample are listed, as sequenced in a study of cytomegalovirus exposure and HLA in healthy donors. Researchers ran the PCR with 60 Vbeta and 13 Jbeta primers. This table comes from immunoSEQ multiplex PCR, and its TCRdb copy is limited to in-frame clones, with some not included. The sample has under 100,000 clones, around 62% seen once. The sequenced sample consisted of PBMCs. The receptors were gathered from a woman aged 25 to 39 in good health and CMV-seropositive.

V is TRBV5-4 and J is TRBJ1-5; D is undetermined. Germline-derived CDR1 and CDR2 are SGHNT and YYREEE (reference sequence). This CDR3 spans 14 amino acids. Trimming removed 0 bases from V and 11 bases from J, with 15 bases in between. DNA for the CDR3: TGTGCCAGCAGCTTGGCAGGTCAGAAAGGCTCCCAGCATTTT. This codes for CASSLAGQKGSQHF.

This sequence joins TRBV5-1 and TRBJ2-7, with D possibly TRBD2 on 6 matching bases. The CDR3 is 15 residues long. V lost 0 bases to trimming and J lost 4 bases, with 14 bases between them. Germline values: CDR1 SGHRS, CDR2 YFSETQ. The CDR3 DNA reads TGCGCCAGCAGCTTGGAGCCTATCGGGGGTTACGAGCAGTACTTC. Translating gives CASSLEPIGGYEQYF.

This clone was seen just once. The genes are TRBV30 and TRBJ1-1, with D perhaps TRBD1 (6 bases). Trimming took 4 bases from V and 1 from J, leaving 10 bases between them. In germline, CDR1 is GTSNPN, CDR2 SVGIG (reference sequence). The CDR3 extends over 13 amino acids. This CDR3 is CAWNLQGNTEAFF. The CDR3 DNA reads TGTGCCTGGAATTTACAGGGGAACACTGAAGCTTTCTTT.

The chain employs TRBV12-5 and TRBJ2-1; 9 bases agree with TRBD1. The ends lost 6 bases at V and 8 bases at J; junction bases unmatched: 11. The CDR3 loop spans 15 amino acids. CDR1 and CDR2 from the germline V gene are LGHNT and FRNRAP. This chain's CDR3 is CASGRGQGMLDEQFF. DNA for the CDR3: TGTGCTAGTGGCAGAGGACAGGGGATGTTGGATGAGCAGTTCTTC. The full variable domain, with the rest looked up from reference TRBV12-5 and TRBJ2-1, is DARVTQTPRHKVTEMGQEVTMRCQPILGHNTVFWYRQTMMQGLELLAYFRNRAPLDDSGMPKDRFSAEMPDATLATLKIQPSEPRDSAVYFCASGRGQGMLDEQFFGPGTRLTVL.

The chain has TRBV10-3 and TRBJ1-2, with 9 bases aligning to TRBD1. The CDR3 is made up of 15 amino acids. The ends lost 5 bases at V and 7 bases at J; junction bases unmatched: 11. Germline CDR1 reads ENHRY; CDR2 reads SYGVKD. The CDR3 sequence is CAISPTGQGTGGYTF. In nucleotides, the CDR3 is TGTGCCATCAGTCCTACGGGACAGGGAACGGGTGGCTACACCTTC.

This clone has just a few counts. The chain couples TRBV11-2 to TRBJ1-6, with no clear D. Germline CDR1 and CDR2: SGHAT and FQNNGV. CDR3 length: 13 amino acids. With 5 bases removed from V and 5 bases from J, the gap between germline ends came to 7 bases. Written as DNA, the CDR3 is TGTGCCAGCAGCCCCGTCGATAATTCACCCCTCCACTTT. Its protein is CASSPVDNSPLHF.